The TCR beta chain described here comes from a study of T cell repertoires in cytomegalovirus infection. For the study at large: Matching HLA type, along with CMV infection, was indicated by public TCR beta signatures.

TCRdb re-called the reads with MiXCR, one entry per CDR3 protein. The repertoire holds under 250,000 distinct CDR3 sequences, with about 12% as singletons. This clonotype showed up just a few times. The CDR3 has 15 residues. Germline CDR1 is SNHLY and CDR2 is FYNNEI. V was clipped by 5 bases and J by 0 bases, with 8 bases between them. This TCR was recovered from a human donor in good health (CMV status not recorded). Some clones in this sample may be carry-over from other donors' samples. The material sequenced was PBMCs. The genes are TRBV2 and TRBJ2-6, with a weak D call TRBD2 (5 bases). The CDR3 protein is CASSRGSSGANVLTF. Here the CDR3 DNA reads TGTGCCAGCAGTAGAGGGAGCTCTGGGGCCAACGTCCTGACTTTC.